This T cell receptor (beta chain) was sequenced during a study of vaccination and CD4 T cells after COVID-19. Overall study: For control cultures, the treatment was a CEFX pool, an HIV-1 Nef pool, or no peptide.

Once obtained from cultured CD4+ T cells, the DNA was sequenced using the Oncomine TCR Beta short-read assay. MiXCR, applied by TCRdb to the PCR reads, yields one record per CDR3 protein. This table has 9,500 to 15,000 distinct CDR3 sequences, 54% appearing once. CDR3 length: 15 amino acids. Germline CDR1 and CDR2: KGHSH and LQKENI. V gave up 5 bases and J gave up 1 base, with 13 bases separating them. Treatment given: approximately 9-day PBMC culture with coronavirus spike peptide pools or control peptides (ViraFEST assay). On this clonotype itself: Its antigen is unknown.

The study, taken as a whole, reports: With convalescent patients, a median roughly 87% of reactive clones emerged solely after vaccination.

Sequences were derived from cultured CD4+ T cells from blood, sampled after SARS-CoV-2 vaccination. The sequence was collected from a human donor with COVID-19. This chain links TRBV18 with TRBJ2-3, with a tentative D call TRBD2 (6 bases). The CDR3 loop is CASSRTTTGTDTQYF. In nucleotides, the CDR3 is TGTGCCAGCTCAAGGACTACCACGGGCACAGATACGCAGTATTTT.